What follows are 10 T cell receptor beta chains derived from one specimen sequenced in a study of technical replicates of blood from several donors. This table comes from immunoSEQ multiplex PCR, and its TCRdb copy is limited to in-frame clones, with some not included. The data contain some 64,000 clones, around 85% of them seen just once; the ten biggest clones take up roughly 4.6%. The sequencing input was PBMCs. These receptors came from a human donor in good health. Some clones in this sample may be carry-over from other donors' samples.

The V gene is TRBV7-9, the J gene TRBJ2-7; TRBD2 might be the D (6 bases). The CDR3 is made up of 18 amino acids. V was cut by 1 base and J by 5 bases, with 24 bases left in between. Germline V lookup: CDR1 SEHNR, CDR2 FQNEAQ (reference sequence). The CDR3 DNA reads as TGTGCCAGCAGCTTAGTATACTTGGCCACAGGCCCGGGGGACGAGCAGTACTTC. Its protein product is CASSLVYLATGPGDEQYF.

This clone was counted a few times. The V gene is TRBV7-8, the J gene TRBJ1-5; D unresolved. CDR1 SGHVS and CDR2 FQNEAQ come from the germline V gene. The V gene lost 1 base and the J gene lost 2 bases, with 12 bases spanning the gap. The CDR3 runs 16 residues. CDR3 region: CASSLGGRNGNQPQHF. The CDR3 coding sequence is TGTGCCAGCAGCTTAGGAGGGAGAAACGGCAATCAGCCCCAGCATTTT.

The chain couples TRBV6-1 to TRBJ1-3, with a weak D call TRBD1 (6 bases). Trimming removed 8 bases at V and 8 bases at J, with 13 bases between. The germline gives CDR1 MNHNS, CDR2 SASEGT. CDR3 length equals 12 residues. CDR3 protein: CASSGGRDTIYF. DNA of the CDR3: TGTGCCAGCTCGGGGGGCCGAGACACCATATATTTT.

CDR3: CASSLAGGGQETQYF. The CDR3, as DNA: TGTGCCAGCAGTCTAGCGGGAGGAGGGCAAGAGACCCAGTACTTC. The V gene is TRBV6-5, the J gene TRBJ2-5; 11 bases map to TRBD2. The trim removed 5 bases at V and 2 bases at J, leaving 4 bases unmatched. Germline lookup yields CDR1 MNHEY and CDR2 SVGAGI. The CDR3 covers 15 residues.

This sequence joins TRBV2 and TRBJ2-3; 8 positions agree with TRBD1. Germline lookup yields CDR1 SNHLY and CDR2 FYNNEI. The CDR3 is made up of 16 amino acids. The junction had 15 bases not matched to a gene; V was cut back by 7 bases and J by 6 bases. The CDR3 DNA reads as TGTGCCAGCACCTCAAGGACAGGGCAGGTCCCGGATACGCAGTATTTT. Translated: CASTSRTGQVPDTQYF.

The V call is TRBV19, the J call TRBJ2-2, with 8 bases aligning to TRBD1. V lost 4 bases to trimming and J lost 2 bases; unmatched junction nucleotides: 6. The CDR3 runs to 16 residues. From germline, CDR1 is LNHDA and CDR2 SQIVND (reference sequence). CDR3 DNA sequence: TGTGCCAGTAGTACCCGGGACAGGAGAAACACCGGGGAGCTGTTTTTT. As protein: CASSTRDRRNTGELFF. The variable domain in full, completed from reference TRBV19 and TRBJ2-2, reads DGGITQSPKYLFRKEGQNVTLSCEQNLNHDAMYWYRQDPGQGLRLIYYSQIVNDFQKGDIAEGYSVSREKKESFPLTVTSAQKNPTAFYLCASSTRDRRNTGELFFGEGSRLTVL.

The chain has TRBV7-2 and TRBJ2-4; TRBD1 matches at 7 bases. Germline assignment: CDR1 SGHTA and CDR2 FQGNSA. CDR3 length: 14 residues. The J segment lost 6 bases and the V segment lost 1 base, leaving 3 bases of the junction unmatched. This CDR3 reads CASSLEGGGNIQYF. The CDR3 DNA reads as TGTGCCAGCAGCTTAGAAGGGGGCGGAAACATTCAGTACTTC.

The CDR3 region has the DNA TGCGCCAGCAGCCAAGATGGGCTAGCGGGGGGGGAGCAGTTCTTC. It yields the protein CASSQDGLAGGEQFF. The rearrangement uses TRBV4-3 and TRBJ2-1; 12 bases align to TRBD2. After removal of 0 bases from V and 10 bases from J, the junction contained 4 bases not matched to a gene. This CDR3 region has 15 residues. Germline-derived CDR1 and CDR2 are LGHNA and YSLEER.

V usage is TRBV2 and J usage is TRBJ1-5; D is perhaps TRBD1 (5 bases). Germline V gene sequence: CDR1 SNHLY, CDR2 FYNNEI. The CDR3 is 14 amino acids. V lost 4 bases and J 6 bases, leaving 13 bases between the germline ends. As DNA, the CDR3 is TGTGCCAGCAGTGGGGACGGGCGGGGTCAGCCCCAGCATTTT. Translated: CASSGDGRGQPQHF. The full variable domain, with the rest looked up from reference TRBV2 and TRBJ1-5, is EPEVTQTPSHQVTQMGQEVILRCVPISNHLYFYWYRQILGQKVEFLVSFYNNEISEKSEIFDDQFSVERPDGSNFTLKIRSTKLEDSAMYFCASSGDGRGQPQHFGDGTRLSIL.

The chain recombines TRBV7-3 with TRBJ1-1; TRBD1 might be the D (5 bases). CDR1 and CDR2 from the germline V gene are SGHTA and FQGTGA. The CDR3 runs 13 residues. Trimming stripped 5 bases from V and 1 base from J, with 8 bases between. The CDR3: CASSPGQNTEAFF. The CDR3 bases are TGTGCCAGCAGCCCTGGACAGAACACTGAAGCTTTCTTT.